This entry is about one T cell receptor beta chain. This clonotype occurred many times. Its antigen is currently not known. Per-base quality was not reported, and no clone a single base away is much larger than it. This sample is part of a study of T-cell reconstitution after alpha-beta-depleted transplantation in children (dated by TCRdb to the mid-2010s). About the study as a whole: Using TCR repertoire profiling, the study quantitatively followed how T-cell immune reconstitution unfolded in children after TCRalphabeta/CD19-depleted allogeneic hematopoietic cell transplantation.

At the junction V is shortened by 0 bases and J by 0 bases, with 7 bases in between. The CDR3 measures 15 amino acids from cysteine to phenylalanine. CDR3 DNA only is kept here, 45 bases in frame from base 1. CDR1 and CDR2, looked up from the germline V gene, are SGDLS and YYNGEE. Receptor libraries were prepared by PCR. Sequenced using an Illumina HiSeq 2500. TCR libraries were prepared with molecular barcoding, using unique molecular identifiers to normalize TCRbeta repertoire quantification. Using fastp at Q25 and MiXCR, TCRdb reprocessed the public reads and kept productive beta chains. When rows share a CDR3 protein, they turn into one entry using the most common DNA and genes. A total of some 590,000 distinct CDR3 sequences appear in this sample, roughly a tenth of them only once. 4% to 5% of the sample lies in the top ten.

The V gene is TRBV9 and the J gene is TRBJ2-1, with no D gene named confidently. This TCR derives from a human donor who donated a stem cell graft to a child with acute myeloid leukemia. The material was PBMCs from the stem cell graft donor, obtained from the stem cell graft. The CDR3 protein is CASSVGQPSYNEQFF. Here is the DNA: TGTGCCAGCAGCGTAGGACAACCCTCCTACAATGAGCAGTTCTTC.